The 27 T cell receptor beta chains below all came from one sample that was sequenced in a study of beta chain features in type 1 diabetes. TCRB transcripts that were expressed got sequenced, as all of the isolated RNA had been reverse transcribed. Profiling relied on immunoSEQ multiplex PCR, and the TCRdb table lists in-frame clones only, not all of them. The table shows about 350,000 clones, with 20% occurring only once. The sample taken for sequencing was naive CD4+ T cells from blood. These receptors were taken from a woman aged 18-29 years in good health.

This clone has a handful of counts. The V and J genes are TRBV7-8 and TRBJ2-3; 9 positions agree with TRBD2. Germline trimming cut 5 bases from V and 2 bases from J; bases unmatched to any gene: 11. Germline assignment: CDR1 SGHVS and CDR2 FQNEAQ. This CDR3 has 17 residues. CDR3 bases: TGTGCCAGCAGCCGCTACCTCGAGCGGGAGGACACAGATACGCAGTATTTT. It codes for CASSRYLEREDTDTQYF.

This chain links TRBV5-1 with TRBJ1-4; 7 nucleotides line up with TRBD1. The CDR3 runs to 16 residues. CDR1 is SGHRS and CDR2 is YFSETQ in the germline V gene. V dropped 4 bases and J dropped 0; count of bases not matched to a gene: 6. The CDR3 loop reads CASSAGTVATNEKLFF. The CDR3 DNA is TGCGCCAGCAGCGCCGGGACAGTTGCAACTAATGAAAAACTGTTTTTT.

The genes are TRBV5-1 and TRBJ2-5, with TRBD1 matching over 7 bases. The junction had 6 bases not matched to a gene; V was cut back by 0 bases and J by 4 bases. This CDR3 comprises 15 residues. The germline CDR1 and CDR2 sequences are SGHRS and YFSETQ. CDR3 sequence reads: CASSLDRGLGETQYF. CDR3 bases: TGCGCCAGCAGCTTGGACAGGGGCCTTGGAGAGACCCAGTACTTC.

This sequence joins TRBV5-4 and TRBJ2-7, with 8 nucleotides matching TRBD1. V lost 5 bases, J lost 5 bases, and 12 bases stayed unmatched. Looked up from germline, CDR1 is SGHNT and CDR2 is YYREEE (reference sequence). The CDR3 is made up of 15 amino acids. The CDR3 loop reads CASRQTGGKVNEQYF. CDR3 nucleotides: TGTGCCAGCAGGCAAACAGGGGGTAAAGTCAACGAGCAGTACTTC.

This chain joins TRBV9 and TRBJ2-4; no definite D call. Germline loops: CDR1 SGDLS, CDR2 YYNGEE. The V end was cut by 4 bases, the J end by 6 bases, with 20 bases between. This CDR3 has 16 residues. CDR3 protein: CASSPSSFIPGNIQYF. As DNA, the CDR3 is TGTGCCAGCAGCCCCAGCAGCTTTATACCGGGAAACATTCAGTACTTC.

A few counts support this clone. The V gene is TRBV18, the J gene TRBJ2-2; 9 nucleotides agree with TRBD1. The CDR3 is made up of 19 amino acids. Trimming took 3 bases from V and 4 from J; bases not matched to a gene: 15. CDR1 and CDR2 (germline): KGHSH, LQKENI. The CDR3 reads CASSPPGQGGFGGTGELFF. DNA for the CDR3: TGTGCCAGCTCACCGCCGGGACAGGGCGGTTTTGGAGGCACCGGGGAGCTGTTTTTT.

This clone was found a few times. The gene calls are TRBV30 and TRBJ2-1; 8 bases match TRBD2. CDR1 GTSNPN and CDR2 SVGIG come from the germline V gene (reference sequence). V lost 1 base to trimming and J lost 7 bases; unmatched junction nucleotides: 6. CDR3 length: 14 amino acids. CDR3 coding DNA: TGTGCCTGGAGTGGCCTTCGCGGGAGGAATGAGCAGTTCTTC. It translates to CAWSGLRGRNEQFF.

There are a few counts of this clone. V is TRBV30 and J is TRBJ2-5; a possible D gene is TRBD1 (6 bases). In germline, CDR1 is GTSNPN, CDR2 SVGIG (reference sequence). CDR3 length: 13 amino acids. V lost 1 base and J 2 bases, leaving 8 bases between the germline ends. CDR3 DNA sequence: TGTGCCTGGAGTGCGGACAGTCAAGAGACCCAGTACTTC. Residues: CAWSADSQETQYF.

This clone showed up just a few times. CDR3 bases: TGTGCCAGCAGCAAATCTAGCGGGATCTCCACAGATACGCAGTATTTT. Encoded protein: CASSKSSGISTDTQYF. V and J are TRBV11-2 and TRBJ2-3, with 9 positions matching TRBD2. This CDR3 region has 16 residues. CDR1 SGHAT and CDR2 FQNNGV come from the germline V gene. V lost 5 bases, J lost 2 bases, and 8 bases stayed unmatched.

As regards this clone: Its ends do not fully match the called genes, so a read error is possible. The rearrangement joins TRBV4-1 to TRBJ2-4, with TRBD2 as a possible D gene (6 bases). CDR1 and CDR2 from the germline V gene are MGHRA and YSYEKL. The CDR3 length is 13 residues. The CDR3 sequence: CASSEDGGNIQYF. Here the CDR3 DNA reads TGCGCCAGCAGCGAAGACGGAGGGAACATTCAGTACTTC.

The sample holds a few counts of this clone. This chain links TRBV7-2 with TRBJ1-2; D gene ambiguous. Trimming took off 0 bases at V and 1 base at J, with 3 bases between the two ends. CDR3 length equals 13 residues. CDR1 is SGHTA, CDR2 FQGNSA, per germline. The CDR3 loop is CASSLASNYGYTF. CDR3 nucleotides: TGTGCCAGCAGCTTAGCCAGTAACTATGGCTACACCTTC.

The gene calls are TRBV5-1 and TRBJ2-5, with TRBD1 as a possible D gene (6 bases). Germline V gene sequence: CDR1 SGHRS, CDR2 YFSETQ. Trimming stripped 3 bases from V and 1 base from J, with 10 bases between. This CDR3 has 14 amino acids. CDR3 in DNA: TGCGCCAGCAGCTCACAGGGCTTCCAAGAGACCCAGTACTTC. Amino acid sequence: CASSSQGFQETQYF. Filled out from reference TRBV5-1 and TRBJ2-5, the complete variable domain reads KAGVTQTPRYLIKTRGQQVTLSCSPISGHRSVSWYQQTPGQGLQFLFEYFSETQRNKGNFPGRFSGRQFSNSRSEMNVSTLELGDSALYLCASSSQGFQETQYFGPGTRLLVL.

This clone was seen a handful of times. The rearrangement joins TRBV9 to TRBJ2-7; TRBD2 aligns across 7 bases. Germline CDR1 SGDLS, CDR2 YYNGEE. The CDR3 is 15 residues long. The trim removed 0 bases at V and 1 base at J, leaving 4 bases unmatched. This chain's CDR3 is CASSVGTSRSYEQYF. The CDR3 DNA is TGTGCCAGCAGCGTAGGGACTAGTAGGTCCTACGAGCAGTACTTC.

The chain uses TRBV5-6 and TRBJ1-2; TRBD1 matches 7 bases. V lost 3 bases to trimming and J lost 7 bases; unmatched junction nucleotides: 9. CDR3 size: 14 residues. Germline V gene sequence: CDR1 SGHDT, CDR2 YYEEEE. The CDR3 reads CASSYRDSLIGYTF. The CDR3, as DNA: TGTGCCAGCAGCTACCGGGACAGCTTAATTGGCTACACCTTC.

The chain is built from TRBV7-2 and TRBJ2-1, with TRBD1 matching 10 bases. The CDR3 is 14 amino acids. Looked up from germline, CDR1 is SGHTA and CDR2 is FQGNSA. V gave up 9 bases and J gave up 4 bases; unmatched junction bases: 6. CDR3 region: CASRRDRGYNEQFF. CDR3 DNA: TGTGCCAGTCGCCGGGACAGGGGATACAATGAGCAGTTCTTC.

This chain joins TRBV5-1 and TRBJ2-5; 11 nucleotides agree with TRBD2. Losses at the gene ends were 4 bases for V and 5 bases for J; bases not matched to a gene: 4. Germline assignment: CDR1 SGHRS and CDR2 YFSETQ. The CDR3 runs 14 residues. CDR3 nucleotide sequence: TGCGCCAGCAGCGTTAGCGGGAGGGATGAGACCCAGTACTTC. This codes for CASSVSGRDETQYF.

The chain carries TRBV6-6 and TRBJ2-2, with 8 bases that match TRBD2. The CDR3 is made up of 16 amino acids. Germline V gene data show CDR1 as MNHNY and CDR2 as SVGAGI (reference sequence). Trimming at V came to 4 bases and at J to 3 bases, leaving 7 bases not matched to a gene. Here the CDR3 reads CASSSRGGTYTGELFF. CDR3 sequence (DNA): TGTGCCAGCAGTTCCCGGGGGGGTACTTACACCGGGGAGCTGTTTTTT.

The gene calls are TRBV5-1 and TRBJ2-7, with 10 bases aligning to TRBD2. The germline V gene encodes CDR1 SGHRS and CDR2 YFSETQ. The CDR3 length is 15 residues. Germline trimming cut 0 bases from V and 2 bases from J; bases unmatched to any gene: 2. In DNA form, the CDR3 reads TGCGCCAGCAGCTTGGACAGCGGGGGGGCCTACGAGCAGTACTTC. It codes for CASSLDSGGAYEQYF.

This clone was seen only a few times. This CDR3 is CASSLGRTGYEQFF. The CDR3 DNA reads TGTGCCAGCAGCTTAGGGAGGACAGGGTATGAGCAGTTCTTC. The rearrangement joins TRBV7-9 to TRBJ2-1; 8 bases map to TRBD1. After removal of 1 base from V and 8 bases from J, the junction contained 4 bases not matched to a gene. Germline CDR1 is SEHNR and CDR2 is FQNEAQ (reference sequence). The CDR3 spans 14 residues.

J is TRBJ2-3 and V is TRBV4-1; 11 bases agree with TRBD2. V shed 0 bases and J 6 bases; nucleotides not matched to a gene: 5. Germline assignment: CDR1 MGHRA and CDR2 YSYEKL. The CDR3 is 16 amino acids. CDR3 sequence: CASSQDQWTSGDTQYF. CDR3 DNA: TGCGCCAGCAGCCAAGATCAATGGACTAGCGGGGATACGCAGTATTTT.

This clone was seen a handful of times. The chain employs TRBV5-1 and TRBJ2-7; D gene uncertain. V lost 4 bases, J lost 2 bases, and 7 bases lay in between. There are 12 residues in the CDR3. Germline V gene sequence: CDR1 SGHRS, CDR2 YFSETQ. The chain's CDR3 is CASSLETYEQYF. The CDR3 coding sequence is TGCGCCAGCAGCCTCGAGACCTACGAGCAGTACTTC.

This clone was observed a handful of times. The chain has TRBV4-1 and TRBJ2-1, with a weak D call TRBD1 (6 bases). This CDR3 region has 16 residues. In germline, CDR1 is MGHRA, CDR2 YSYEKL. The ends were cut back, 3 bases at V and 9 bases at J, with 21 bases in the middle. In nucleotides, the CDR3 is TGCGCCAGCAGCCACCAAGACAGGCCCCTGCATGTTGAGCAGTTCTTC. Translated, it gives CASSHQDRPLHVEQFF.

This clone was recorded a few times. The V call is TRBV7-9, the J call TRBJ2-7; D is perhaps TRBD2 (5 bases). CDR3 length: 14 residues. V was shortened by 3 bases and J by 0 bases, with 9 bases between the two germline ends. Germline CDR1 is SEHNR and CDR2 is FQNEAQ (reference sequence). The chain's CDR3 is CASSLGGPSYEQYF. In DNA, the CDR3 is TGTGCCAGCAGCTTGGGCGGGCCCTCCTACGAGCAGTACTTC.

The V call is TRBV7-3, the J call TRBJ1-6; D uncertain. The CDR3 is 14 amino acids. Germline CDR1 is SGHTA and CDR2 is FQGTGA. V lost 0 bases, J lost 9 bases, and 9 bases lay in between. This chain's CDR3 is CASSLTGGGSPLHF. For the CDR3, the DNA is TGTGCCAGCAGCTTAACAGGCGGCGGTTCACCCCTCCACTTT.

The gene calls are TRBV5-6 and TRBJ1-2, with 8 bases aligning to TRBD1. Trimming cost V 0 bases and J 7 bases; bases outside gene matches: 8. The length of the CDR3 is 15 residues. The V gene's germline CDR1 is SGHDT and CDR2 YYEEEE. CDR3 nucleotides: TGTGCCAGCAGCTTGGGGTACAGGGGGATAAGTGGCTACACCTTC. Amino acid sequence: CASSLGYRGISGYTF.

The sample holds a few counts of this clone. The chain joins TRBV27 to TRBJ1-5, with unresolved D. This CDR3 spans 13 amino acids. Trimming left V 3 bases short and J 7 bases short, with 10 bases between. The germline V gene encodes CDR1 MNHEY and CDR2 SMNVEV (reference sequence). Written as DNA, the CDR3 is TGTGCCAGCAGTTTCGGGGTCATGCAGCCCCAGCATTTT. This codes for CASSFGVMQPQHF.

The chain recombines TRBV18 with TRBJ2-7; no reliable D call. Germline V CDR1 and CDR2: KGHSH, LQKENI. Trimming pared 0 bases from V and 1 base from J, leaving 7 bases between. The CDR3 runs to 14 residues. The CDR3 DNA sequence: TGTGCCAGCTCACCACCGAGTCGGTCCTACGAGCAGTACTTC. Amino acid sequence: CASSPPSRSYEQYF.